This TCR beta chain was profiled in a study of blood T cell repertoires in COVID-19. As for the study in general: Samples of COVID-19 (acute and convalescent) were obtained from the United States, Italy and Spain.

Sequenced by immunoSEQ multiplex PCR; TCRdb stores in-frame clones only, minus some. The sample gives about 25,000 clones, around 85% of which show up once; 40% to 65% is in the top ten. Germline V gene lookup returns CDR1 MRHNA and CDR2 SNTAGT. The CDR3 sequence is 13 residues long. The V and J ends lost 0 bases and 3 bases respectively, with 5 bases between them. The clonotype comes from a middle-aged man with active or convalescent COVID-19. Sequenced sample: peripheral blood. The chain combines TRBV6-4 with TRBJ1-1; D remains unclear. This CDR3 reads CASSDSGYTEAFF. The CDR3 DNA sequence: TGTGCCAGCAGTGACTCGGGCTACACTGAAGCTTTCTTT.